What follows are 9 T cell receptor beta chains derived from one specimen sequenced in a study of cytotoxic CD8 clonotypes in ibrutinib-treated CLL. The table came from immunoSEQ multiplex PCR; TCRdb's copy has only in-frame clones and leaves some out. The table shows under 150,000 clones, with under 90% occurring only once. The specimen comprised PBMCs, sampled after 24 months of ibrutinib treatment. The receptors originated from a human donor with chronic lymphocytic leukemia.

This clone has at least ten counts. V gene TRBV28 combines with J gene TRBJ1-2; maybe TRBD1 (5 bases). This CDR3 contains 15 residues. Germline V lookup: CDR1 MDHEN, CDR2 SYDVKM. V was trimmed by 3 bases and J by 3 bases, leaving 14 bases between them. In DNA form, the CDR3 reads TGTGCCAGCAGTTTGCAGGGAAATGCGGACTATGGCTACACCTTC. Translating gives CASSLQGNADYGYTF.

The chain couples TRBV27 to TRBJ2-5; tentatively, D is TRBD2 (6 bases). CDR3 length equals 15 residues. CDR1 is MNHEY and CDR2 is SMNVEV in the germline V gene (reference sequence). Trimming took off 6 bases at V and 4 bases at J, with 18 bases between the two ends. Here the CDR3 DNA reads TGTGCCAGCAGGATGACGGGGGAGGTAAGAGAGACCCAGTACTTC. Translated: CASRMTGEVRETQYF.

The rearrangement uses TRBV6-5 and TRBJ2-7; the D is unclear. CDR1 and CDR2 from the germline V gene are MNHEY and SVGAGI. The CDR3 totals 12 residues. V gave up 6 bases and J gave up 4 bases, with 10 bases separating them. In nucleotides, the CDR3 is TGTGCCAGCAGAATGCAATCGTACGAGCAGTACTTC. Protein sequence: CASRMQSYEQYF.

The rearrangement uses TRBV30 and TRBJ2-2, with D maybe TRBD2 (6 bases). V lost 3 bases, J lost 6 bases, and 11 bases lay in between. Germline-derived CDR1 and CDR2 are GTSNPN and SVGIG (reference sequence). The CDR3 has 13 amino acids. The DNA of the CDR3 is TGTGCCTGGAGGGAGGGGTTCGCCGGGGAGCTGTTTTTT. Translated: CAWREGFAGELFF. The variable domain in full, with the rest retrieved from reference TRBV30 and TRBJ2-2, is SQTIHQWPATLVQPVGSPLSLECTVEGTSNPNLYWYRQAAGRGLQLLFYSVGIGQISSEVPQNLSASRPQDRQFILSSKKLLLSDSGFYLCAWREGFAGELFFGEGSRLTVL.

The chain links TRBV30 to TRBJ1-1; D is possibly TRBD1 (5 bases). Germline lookup yields CDR1 GTSNPN and CDR2 SVGIG (reference sequence). The CDR3 contains 10 residues. V was clipped by 3 bases and J by 7 bases, with 6 bases between them. CDR3 region: CAWRRGEAFF. In DNA form, the CDR3 reads TGTGCCTGGAGGAGGGGTGAAGCTTTCTTT.

There are a few counts of this clone. CDR3 nucleotide sequence: TGCGCCAGCAGCCAACCTTCAGCGGCTAACTATGGCTACACCTTC. Amino acid sequence: CASSQPSAANYGYTF. This chain uses TRBV4-1 with TRBJ1-2, with D hard to call. The CDR3 runs 15 residues. Trimming pared 2 bases from V and 0 bases from J, leaving 10 bases between. Per germline, CDR1 MGHRA and CDR2 YSYEKL.

This chain uses TRBV6-5 with TRBJ2-1; unclear D gene. The V end was cut by 8 bases, the J end by 6 bases, with 14 bases between. The V gene's germline CDR1 is MNHEY and CDR2 SVGAGI. The CDR3 length is 13 residues. CDR3 coding DNA: TGTGCCAGCTCTCACCGAGGCAGCAATGAGCAGTTCTTC. This gives the protein CASSHRGSNEQFF.

This clone was detected a few times. The chain is built from TRBV14 and TRBJ2-1; 8 nucleotides agree with TRBD2. V lost 6 bases to trimming and J lost 7 bases; unmatched junction nucleotides: 8. Germline CDR1 is SGHDN and CDR2 is FVKESK. CDR3 length equals 14 residues. DNA for the CDR3: TGTGCCAGCAGACGAGCGGGGGCGGGGAATGAGCAGTTCTTC. Translating gives CASRRAGAGNEQFF.

This clone was observed a single time. The chain couples TRBV30 to TRBJ1-1; 10 bases agree with TRBD1. CDR3 length: 15 amino acids. Germline loops: CDR1 GTSNPN, CDR2 SVGIG (reference sequence). After removal of 1 base from V and 0 bases from J, the junction contained 2 bases not matched to a gene. The CDR3 DNA sequence: TGTGCCTGGAGTGCGGGACAGGGGATGAACACTGAAGCTTTCTTT. Translated: CAWSAGQGMNTEAFF.